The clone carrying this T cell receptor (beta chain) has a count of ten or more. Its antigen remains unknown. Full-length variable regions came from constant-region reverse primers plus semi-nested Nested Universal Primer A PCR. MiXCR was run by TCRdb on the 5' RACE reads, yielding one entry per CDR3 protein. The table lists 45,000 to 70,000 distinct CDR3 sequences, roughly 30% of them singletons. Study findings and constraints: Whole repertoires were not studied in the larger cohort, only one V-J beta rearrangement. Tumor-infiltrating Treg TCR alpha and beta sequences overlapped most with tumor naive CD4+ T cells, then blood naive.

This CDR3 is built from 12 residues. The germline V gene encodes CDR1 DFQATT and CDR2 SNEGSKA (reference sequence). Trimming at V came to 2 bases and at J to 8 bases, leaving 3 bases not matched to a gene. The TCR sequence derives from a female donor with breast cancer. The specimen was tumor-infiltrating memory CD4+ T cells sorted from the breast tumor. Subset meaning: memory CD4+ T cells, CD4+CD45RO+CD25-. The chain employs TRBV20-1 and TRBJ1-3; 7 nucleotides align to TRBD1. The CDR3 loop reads CSARKGAYTIYF. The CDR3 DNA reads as TGCAGTGCTAGAAAGGGGGCCTACACCATATATTTT.